A single sample is the source of the 9 T cell receptor beta chains below, sequenced in a study of monozygotic twins with cystic fibrosis. This table comes from immunoSEQ multiplex PCR, and its TCRdb copy is limited to in-frame clones, with some not included. The sample comprises 35,000 or so clones, over 75% of which are singletons, and roughly 1.5% rests with the top ten. The sequenced sample was blood. Every receptor here comes from a girl aged 2 to 9 with cystic fibrosis.

This clone was observed a handful of times. This chain connects TRBV25-1 to TRBJ1-2; 7 bases agree with TRBD1. Looked up from germline, CDR1 is MGHDK and CDR2 is SYGVNS. The CDR3 covers 13 residues. J gave up 4 bases and V 5 bases, and 4 bases lay outside the gene matches. The DNA for the CDR3 is TGTGCCAGCAGTCAGGGACAGCTCTATGGCTACACCTTC. Its translation: CASSQGQLYGYTF.

This rearrangement joins TRBV6-1 to TRBJ2-6; the D is unclear. V lost 1 base, J lost 0 bases, and 4 bases lay in between. This CDR3 contains 15 residues. Germline assignment: CDR1 MNHNS and CDR2 SASEGT. This chain's CDR3 is CASSEEDSGANVLTF. CDR3 nucleotides: TGTGCCAGCAGTGAAGAGGACTCTGGGGCCAACGTCCTGACTTTC.

This chain connects TRBV2 to TRBJ2-3; 9 nucleotides match TRBD1. From germline, CDR1 is SNHLY and CDR2 FYNNEI. The CDR3 is made up of 13 amino acids. The V segment lost 7 bases and the J segment 6 bases; nucleotides outside the gene matches: 5. CDR3 nucleotides: TGTGCCAGCAACAGGGACAGGGAGGATACGCAGTATTTT. Translating gives CASNRDREDTQYF.

This clone has only one observation. This rearrangement joins TRBV6-5 to TRBJ1-2; TRBD1 is a possible D gene (5 bases). Germline V gives CDR1 MNHEY, CDR2 SVGAGI. The CDR3 extends over 15 amino acids. The V gene lost 5 bases and the J gene lost 4 bases, with 17 bases spanning the gap. The CDR3: CASSAPGRVSYGYTF. DNA for the CDR3: TGTGCCAGCAGTGCACCGGGACGGGTCTCCTATGGCTACACCTTC.

This chain uses TRBV15 with TRBJ1-2; D remains ambiguous. The germline V and J ends were trimmed by 0 bases and 5 bases, with 19 bases remaining between them. Per the germline V gene, CDR1 is LNHNV and CDR2 is YYDKDF (reference sequence). This CDR3 has 17 residues. The CDR3 region is CATSRDPLAAIGYGYTF. For the CDR3, the DNA is TGTGCCACCAGCAGAGATCCTTTGGCAGCTATAGGATATGGCTACACCTTC.

In this sample, this clone turned up once. The rearrangement links TRBV15 to TRBJ2-7; possibly TRBD2 for D (5 bases). The germline V and J ends were trimmed by 5 bases and 1 base, with 12 bases remaining between them. The CDR3 runs to 14 residues. CDR1 LNHNV and CDR2 YYDKDF come from the germline V gene (reference sequence). The CDR3 DNA sequence: TGTGCCACCAGCGGGGAGACATATTCCTACGAGCAGTACTTC. Amino acids: CATSGETYSYEQYF.

The chain couples TRBV7-8 to TRBJ1-2; D unresolved. The CDR3 runs to 14 residues. Germline CDR1 reads SGHVS; CDR2 reads FQNEAQ. Deletions cut 1 base from V and 2 bases from J, with 8 bases between. The CDR3 reads CASSLGASNYGYTF. DNA of the CDR3: TGTGCCAGCAGCTTAGGGGCTTCGAACTATGGCTACACCTTC.

This clone was seen once. The gene calls are TRBV7-2 and TRBJ2-6; no firm D call. V lost 0 bases and J 2 bases, leaving 8 bases between the germline ends. From germline, CDR1 is SGHTA and CDR2 FQGNSA. CDR3 length equals 16 residues. The CDR3 bases are TGTGCCAGCAGCTTAGCGGTAGCAGCTGGGGCCAACGTCCTGACTTTC. Encoded protein: CASSLAVAAGANVLTF.

The gene calls are TRBV27 and TRBJ1-5; D not certain. This CDR3 has 13 residues. Trimming removed 6 bases from V and 4 bases from J, with 10 bases in between. Germline CDR1 is MNHEY and CDR2 is SMNVEV (reference sequence). The CDR3 sequence is CASSPRLNQPQHF. The CDR3 nucleotides are TGTGCCAGCAGCCCCCGTCTGAATCAGCCCCAGCATTTT.